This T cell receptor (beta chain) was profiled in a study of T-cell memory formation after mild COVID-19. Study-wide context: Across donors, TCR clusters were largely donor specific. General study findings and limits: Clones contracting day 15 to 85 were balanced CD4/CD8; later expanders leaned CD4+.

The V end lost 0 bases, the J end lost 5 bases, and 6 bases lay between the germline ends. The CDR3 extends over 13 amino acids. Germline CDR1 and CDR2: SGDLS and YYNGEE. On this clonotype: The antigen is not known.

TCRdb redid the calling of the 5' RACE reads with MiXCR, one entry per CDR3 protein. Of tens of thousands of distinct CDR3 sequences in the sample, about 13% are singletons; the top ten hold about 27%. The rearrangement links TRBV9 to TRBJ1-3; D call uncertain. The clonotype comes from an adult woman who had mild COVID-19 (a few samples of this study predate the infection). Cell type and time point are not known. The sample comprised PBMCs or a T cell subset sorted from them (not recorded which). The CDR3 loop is CASSVGERNTIYF. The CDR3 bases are TGTGCCAGCAGCGTAGGGGAGAGAAACACCATATATTTT.